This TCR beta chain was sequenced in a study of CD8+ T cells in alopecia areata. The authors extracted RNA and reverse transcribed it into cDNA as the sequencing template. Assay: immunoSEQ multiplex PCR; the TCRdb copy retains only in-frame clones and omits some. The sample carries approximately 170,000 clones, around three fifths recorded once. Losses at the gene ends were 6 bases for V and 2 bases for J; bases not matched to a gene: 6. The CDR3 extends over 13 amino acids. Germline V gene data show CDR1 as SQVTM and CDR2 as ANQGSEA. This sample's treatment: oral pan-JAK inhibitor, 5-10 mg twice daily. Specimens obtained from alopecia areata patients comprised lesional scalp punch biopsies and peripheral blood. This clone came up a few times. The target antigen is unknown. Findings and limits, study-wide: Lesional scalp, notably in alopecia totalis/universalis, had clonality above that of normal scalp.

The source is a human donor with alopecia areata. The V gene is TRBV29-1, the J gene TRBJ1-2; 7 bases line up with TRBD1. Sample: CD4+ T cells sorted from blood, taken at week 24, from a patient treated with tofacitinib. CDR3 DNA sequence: TGCAGCGTCGCCGGACAGGAGAACTATGGCTACACCTTC. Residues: CSVAGQENYGYTF.